What follows describes a single TCR beta chain. This specimen comes from a study of identical twins. Each CDR3 protein gets one entry after TCRdb re-called the 5' RACE reads with MiXCR. The sample holds 470,000 or so distinct CDR3 sequences, around 24% seen once. CDR1 is SGHRS and CDR2 is YFSETQ in the germline V gene. CDR3 length: 14 amino acids. Between the trimmed V and J ends, which lost 4 bases and 2 bases, there was a span of 13 bases. These same data were also listed under a study on T cells expressing NK-cell markers.

This chain connects TRBV5-1 to TRBJ2-7, with D possibly TRBD2 on 5 matching bases. Sequencing was done on a sample of CD4+ T cells sorted from blood. The clonotype originates from a woman under 30 in good health. The CDR3 bases are TGCGCCAGCAGCCGAAGCAGCGGAGCCTACGAGCAGTACTTC. Encoded protein: CASSRSSGAYEQYF.